This T cell receptor (beta chain) was captured in a study of early T cells in non-severe SARS-CoV-2 infection. Study at large: RNA in bulk from unsorted whole blood was sequenced, and chains were unpaired.

CDR3 size: 14 residues. The germline V gene has CDR1 SGHTA and CDR2 FQGNSA. V was clipped by 4 bases and J by 15 bases; unmatched bases: 13. This clonotype was detected ten times or more. TCRdb re-called the 5' RACE reads with MiXCR, one entry per CDR3 protein. The table records 80,000 to 95,000 distinct CDR3 sequences, approximately 15% of them present only once. This receptor was taken from an adult who was a healthcare worker with PCR-confirmed SARS-CoV-2 infection or an uninfected control (not recorded which). V is TRBV7-2 and J is TRBJ2-1; TRBD1 matches at 9 bases. Source: whole blood, taken at baseline. CDR3 nucleotide sequence: TGTGCCAGCAGCTCCATTCCGGGACAGGGAGGTGCGTTCTTC. The encoded protein is CASSSIPGQGGAFF.